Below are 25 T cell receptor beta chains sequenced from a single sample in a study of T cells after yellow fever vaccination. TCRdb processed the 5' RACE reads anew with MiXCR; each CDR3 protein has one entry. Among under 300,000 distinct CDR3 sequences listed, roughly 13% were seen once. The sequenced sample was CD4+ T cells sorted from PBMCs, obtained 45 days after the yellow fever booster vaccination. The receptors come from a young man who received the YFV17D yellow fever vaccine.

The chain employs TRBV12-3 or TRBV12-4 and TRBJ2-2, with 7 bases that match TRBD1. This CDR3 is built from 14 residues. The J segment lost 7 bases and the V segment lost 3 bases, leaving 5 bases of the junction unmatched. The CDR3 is CASSFLQGIGELFF. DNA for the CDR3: TGTGCCAGCAGTTTCCTACAGGGGATCGGGGAGCTGTTTTTT.

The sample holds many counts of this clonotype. CDR3 loop: CASSSGRSSGANVLTF. For the CDR3, the DNA is TGCGCCAGCAGCTCGGGACGAAGCTCTGGGGCCAACGTCCTGACTTTC. The chain uses TRBV5-1 and TRBJ2-6, with D perhaps assigned TRBD1 or TRBD2 (5 bases each). The germline V gene encodes CDR1 SGHRS and CDR2 YFSETQ. CDR3 length: 16 amino acids. V gave up 3 bases and J gave up 0 bases, with 10 bases separating them.

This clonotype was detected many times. The CDR3 sequence: CASSTGTPWESYNEQFF. CDR3 nucleotide sequence: TGTGCCAGCAGCACTGGGACTCCCTGGGAATCCTACAATGAGCAGTTCTTC. The chain uses TRBV7-2 and TRBJ2-1, with D tentatively TRBD2 (6 bases). V lost 5 bases, J lost 1 base, and 18 bases lay in between. The germline CDR1 and CDR2 sequences are SGHTA and FQGNSA. CDR3 length equals 17 residues.

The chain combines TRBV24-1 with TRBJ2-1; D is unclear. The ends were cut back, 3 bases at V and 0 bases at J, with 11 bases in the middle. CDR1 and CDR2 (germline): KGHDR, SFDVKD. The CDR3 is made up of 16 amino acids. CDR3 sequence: CATSDAAGDSYNEQFF. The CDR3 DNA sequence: TGTGCCACCAGTGATGCTGCAGGTGACTCCTACAATGAGCAGTTCTTC.

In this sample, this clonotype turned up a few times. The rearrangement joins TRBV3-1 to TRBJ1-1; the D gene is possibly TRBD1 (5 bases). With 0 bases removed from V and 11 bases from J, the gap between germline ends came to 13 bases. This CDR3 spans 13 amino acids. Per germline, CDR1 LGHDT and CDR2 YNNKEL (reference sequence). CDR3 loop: CASSQDPMGHAFF. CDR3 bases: TGTGCCAGCAGCCAAGACCCGATGGGGCACGCTTTCTTT.

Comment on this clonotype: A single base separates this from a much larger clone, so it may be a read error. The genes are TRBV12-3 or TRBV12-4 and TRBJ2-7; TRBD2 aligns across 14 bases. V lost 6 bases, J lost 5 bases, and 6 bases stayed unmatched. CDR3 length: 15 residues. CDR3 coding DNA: TGTGCCAGCAGGCCACAGGGACTAGCGGGAGACGAGCAGTACTTC. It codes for CASRPQGLAGDEQYF.

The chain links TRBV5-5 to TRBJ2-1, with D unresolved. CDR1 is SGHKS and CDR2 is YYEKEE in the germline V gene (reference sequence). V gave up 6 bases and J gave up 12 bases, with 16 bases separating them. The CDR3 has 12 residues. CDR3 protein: CASTLRLEWQFF. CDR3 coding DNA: TGTGCCAGCACGTTAAGACTGGAGTGGCAGTTCTTC.

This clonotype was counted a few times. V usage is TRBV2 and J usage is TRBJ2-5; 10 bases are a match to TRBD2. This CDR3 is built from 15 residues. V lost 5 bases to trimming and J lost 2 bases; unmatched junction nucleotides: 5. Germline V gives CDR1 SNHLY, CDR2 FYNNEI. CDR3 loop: CASSWTSGLQETQYF. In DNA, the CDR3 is TGTGCCAGCAGTTGGACTAGCGGACTACAAGAGACCCAGTACTTC.

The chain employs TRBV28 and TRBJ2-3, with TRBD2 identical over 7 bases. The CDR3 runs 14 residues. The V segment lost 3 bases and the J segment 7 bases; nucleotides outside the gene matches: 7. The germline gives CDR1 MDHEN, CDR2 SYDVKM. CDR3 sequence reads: CASSFRLAPHTQYF. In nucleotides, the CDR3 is TGTGCCAGCAGTTTTAGACTAGCCCCGCATACGCAGTATTTT. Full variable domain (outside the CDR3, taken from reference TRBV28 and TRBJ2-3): DVKVTQSSRYLVKRTGEKVFLECVQDMDHENMFWYRQDPGLGLRLIYFSYDVKMKEKGDIPEGYSVSREKKERFSLILESASTNQTSMYLCASSFRLAPHTQYFGPGTRLTVL.

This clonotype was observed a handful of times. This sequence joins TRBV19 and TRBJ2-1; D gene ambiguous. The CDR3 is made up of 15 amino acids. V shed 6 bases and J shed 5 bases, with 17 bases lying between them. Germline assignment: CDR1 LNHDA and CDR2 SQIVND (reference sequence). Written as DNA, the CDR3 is TGTGCCAGTAGCGGCGCCCGTACCACCCACAATGAGCAGTTCTTC. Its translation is CASSGARTTHNEQFF.

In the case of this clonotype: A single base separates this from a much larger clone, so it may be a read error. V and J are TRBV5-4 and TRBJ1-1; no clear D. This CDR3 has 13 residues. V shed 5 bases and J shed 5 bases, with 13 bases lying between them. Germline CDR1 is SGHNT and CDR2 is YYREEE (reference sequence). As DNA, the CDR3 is TGTGCCAGCAGTTCCAACAGTAAAACTGAAGCTTTCTTT. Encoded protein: CASSSNSKTEAFF.

CDR3 sequence: CASSSGGGQSYNEQFF. The CDR3 coding sequence is TGTGCCAGCAGCAGTGGTGGCGGGCAAAGCTACAATGAGCAGTTCTTC. The J gene is TRBJ2-1, the V gene TRBV5-4; D is perhaps TRBD2 (5 bases). The CDR3 totals 16 residues. The V end was cut by 4 bases, the J end by 3 bases, with 17 bases between. The V gene's germline CDR1 is SGHNT and CDR2 YYREEE (reference sequence).

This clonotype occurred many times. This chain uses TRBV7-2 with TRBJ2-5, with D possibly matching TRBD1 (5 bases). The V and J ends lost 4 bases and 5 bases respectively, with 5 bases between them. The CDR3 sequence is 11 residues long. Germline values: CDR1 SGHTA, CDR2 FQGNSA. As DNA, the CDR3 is TGTGCCAGCAGCTACAGGGAGACCCAGTACTTC. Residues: CASSYRETQYF.

The CDR3 sequence: CAVRPSGSTDTQYF. DNA of the CDR3: TGTGCCGTCCGCCCCAGCGGATCCACAGATACGCAGTATTTT. J is TRBJ2-3 and V is TRBV28; TRBD2 is a possible D gene (5 bases). This CDR3 contains 14 residues. V was trimmed by 11 bases and J by 2 bases, leaving 17 bases between them. Germline V CDR1 and CDR2: MDHEN, SYDVKM.

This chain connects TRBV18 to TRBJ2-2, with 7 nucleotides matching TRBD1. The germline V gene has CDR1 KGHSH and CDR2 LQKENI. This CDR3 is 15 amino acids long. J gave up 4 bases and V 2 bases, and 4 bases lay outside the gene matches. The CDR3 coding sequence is TGTGCCAGCTCACCAGGGGACAGACTCACCGGGGAGCTGTTTTTT. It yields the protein CASSPGDRLTGELFF.

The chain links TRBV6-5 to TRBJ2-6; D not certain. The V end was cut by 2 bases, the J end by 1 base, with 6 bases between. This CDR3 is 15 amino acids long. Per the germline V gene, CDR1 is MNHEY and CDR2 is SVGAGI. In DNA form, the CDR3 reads TGTGCCAGCAGTTACGGTGGTTCTGGGGCCAACGTCCTGACTTTC. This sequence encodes CASSYGGSGANVLTF.

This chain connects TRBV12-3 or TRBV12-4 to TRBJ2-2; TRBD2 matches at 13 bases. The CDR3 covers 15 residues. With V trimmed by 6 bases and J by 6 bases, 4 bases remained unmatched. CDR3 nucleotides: TGTGCCAGCAGGTCTACTAGCGGGAGGGCCGGGGAGCTGTTTTTT. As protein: CASRSTSGRAGELFF.

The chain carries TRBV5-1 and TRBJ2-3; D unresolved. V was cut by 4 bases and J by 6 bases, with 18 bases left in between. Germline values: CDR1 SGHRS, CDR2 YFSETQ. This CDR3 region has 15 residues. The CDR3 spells CASSPLPGATDTQYF. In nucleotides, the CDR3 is TGCGCCAGCAGCCCCTTACCAGGCGCAACGGATACGCAGTATTTT.

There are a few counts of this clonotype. For the CDR3, the DNA is TGTGCCAGTGCCAAAGGGACAGGGGGTAAGGATACGCAGTATTTT. The encoded protein is CASAKGTGGKDTQYF. The chain links TRBV12-3 or TRBV12-4 to TRBJ2-3, with 11 positions matching TRBD1. The V and J ends lost 9 bases and 6 bases, in that order; junction bases with no gene match: 11. The CDR3 extends over 15 amino acids.

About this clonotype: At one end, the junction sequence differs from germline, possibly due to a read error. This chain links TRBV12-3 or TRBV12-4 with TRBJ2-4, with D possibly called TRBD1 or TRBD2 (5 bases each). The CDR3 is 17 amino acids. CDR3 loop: CTSSLAPPGPRTHIQYF. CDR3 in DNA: TGTACCAGCAGTTTAGCTCCCCCGGGACCGCGTACACACATTCAGTACTTC.

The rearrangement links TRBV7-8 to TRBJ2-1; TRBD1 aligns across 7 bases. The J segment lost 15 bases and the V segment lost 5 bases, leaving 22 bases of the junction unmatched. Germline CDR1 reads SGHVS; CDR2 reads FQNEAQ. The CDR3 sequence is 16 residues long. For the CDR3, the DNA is TGTGCCAGCAGCCCTCTTCCCGGGACAGCCAATGGGCACCCGTTCTTC. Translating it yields CASSPLPGTANGHPFF.

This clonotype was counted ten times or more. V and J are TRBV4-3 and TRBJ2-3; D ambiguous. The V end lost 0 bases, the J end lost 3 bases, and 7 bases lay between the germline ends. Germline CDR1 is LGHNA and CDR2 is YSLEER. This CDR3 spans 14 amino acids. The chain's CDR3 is CASSQDFKTDTQYF. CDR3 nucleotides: TGCGCCAGCAGCCAAGATTTTAAGACAGATACGCAGTATTTT.

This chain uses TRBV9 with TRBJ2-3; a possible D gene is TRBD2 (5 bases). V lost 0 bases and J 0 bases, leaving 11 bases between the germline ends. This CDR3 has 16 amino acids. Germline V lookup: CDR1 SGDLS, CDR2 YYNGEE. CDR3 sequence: CASSVGLEASTDTQYF. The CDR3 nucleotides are TGTGCCAGCAGCGTAGGGCTGGAGGCTAGCACAGATACGCAGTATTTT. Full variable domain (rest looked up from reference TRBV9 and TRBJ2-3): DSGVTQTPKHLITATGQRVTLRCSPRSGDLSVYWYQQSLDQGLQFLIQYYNGEERAKGNILERFSAQQFPDLHSELNLSSLELGDSALYFCASSVGLEASTDTQYFGPGTRLTVL.

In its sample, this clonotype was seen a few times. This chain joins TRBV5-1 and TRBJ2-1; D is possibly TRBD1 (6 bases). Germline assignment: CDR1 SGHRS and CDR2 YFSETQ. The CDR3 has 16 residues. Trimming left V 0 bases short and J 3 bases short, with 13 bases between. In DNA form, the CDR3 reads TGCGCCAGCAGCTTGGGGGTGGGACAAAACTACAATGAGCAGTTCTTC. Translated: CASSLGVGQNYNEQFF.

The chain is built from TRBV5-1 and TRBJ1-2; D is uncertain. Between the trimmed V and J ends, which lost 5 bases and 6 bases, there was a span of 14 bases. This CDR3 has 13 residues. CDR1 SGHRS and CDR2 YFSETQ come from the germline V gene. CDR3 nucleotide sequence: TGCGCCAGCAGATCCGAGCTAAGGGATGGCTACACCTTC. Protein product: CASRSELRDGYTF.